This T cell receptor (beta chain) was documented in a study of T cell responses to AZD1222 COVID-19 vaccine (TCRdb year 2021). About the investigation overall: AZD1222 recipients whose second dose came at about 4 weeks and those whose second dose came at about 12 weeks were combined into one group, since spike-specific TCR depth and breadth did not differ between the two schedules. TCR sequencing covered fewer than 250 trial participants: approximately 200 given two doses of AZD1222 and about 26 given two doses of MenACWY control vaccine. Enrollment into the trials was organized by age into subgroups of 18-55, 56-69 and 70-plus years, and those subgroups contained roughly 160, 29 and 62 TCR-sequenced participants, respectively.

The time point label here, explained by the study, means: baseline before first vaccination. The vaccinee samples were drawn from two UK trials, COV001 and COV002, one of which was a single-blind randomized controlled phase 2/3 trial testing AZD1222 (ChAdOx1 nCoV-19) in healthy adults. For TCRbeta chain sequencing, PBMC samples were collected from trial participants at day 0 and at day 28 after the second dose. The CDR3 regions of human TCRbeta chains were analyzed by immunosequencing. As for the authors' bioinformatics: Repertoire TCRs were checked for matches against a reference library of SARS-CoV-2-specific TCRs that had been generated using the MIRA antigen-specificity platform. Breadth was defined as the fraction of unique TCRs that were SARS-CoV-2-associated, and depth was defined as the fraction of total T cells that were SARS-CoV-2-associated. Using the MIRA data, each spike-specific TCR was assigned both to the spike region to which the TCR was reactive and to a CD4 or CD8 class. Log10-transformed breadth and depth values were compared by one-way ANOVA with Sidak's multiple comparisons tests. TCRdb took this table from immuneACCESS and kept in-frame rearrangements with V and J called. Such tables lack part of the clones; where checked against another copy, unresolved V genes explain under half of the gap, and the rest is unexplained. V and J calls and clone size are as listed in that table; D and trimming were resolved from the DNA. In all, the sample holds 100,000 or so clones, and about 83% of those were seen once. The ten largest make up under 4% of the sample.

Comments on this clone: Its antigen remains unidentified. Base qualities are not provided; no much larger clone lies one nucleotide away.

General conclusions and limits of the study: The 56-69-year group was small, and its depth increase did not reach significance, likely because of low power. Participants were mostly white British, with more females than males. The authors suggested clonal diversity may have been underestimated. Because no day 14 peak-response samples were available, repertoires were characterized only after the peak T cell response. Spike-specific TCR breadth and depth rose significantly after two AZD1222 doses compared with day 0 and with MenACWY recipients. Nearly half of unique spike-specific TCRs reportedly recognized epitopes outside regions mutated in the B.1.351 and B.1.1.7 variants. Conclusions about previously exposed vaccinees are limited, since just five or six AZD1222 recipients were seropositive for SARS-CoV-2 at baseline. Vaccine-associated CD4 TCRs spanned the whole spike protein, with dominant responses in regions 160-218 and 743-854.

For CDR1 and CDR2, the germline V gene lists MNHEY and SVGEGT. Trimming removed 1 base from V and 1 base from J, leaving 19 bases between the germline ends. The CDR3 holds 18 amino acids from the cysteine to the phenylalanine. Only the CDR3 DNA stays, 54 bases, in frame from base 1. This clonotype was obtained from an adult in good health. The chain couples TRBV6-2 or TRBV6-3 to TRBJ1-1; too little of a D gene remains to name it. The source was peripheral blood, collected on day 0 of AZD1222 vaccination. CDR3 sequence: CASSYFGVKPTSNTEAFF. The bases read TGTGCCAGCAGTTACTTCGGCGTAAAACCCACGTCGAACACTGAAGCTTTCTTT.